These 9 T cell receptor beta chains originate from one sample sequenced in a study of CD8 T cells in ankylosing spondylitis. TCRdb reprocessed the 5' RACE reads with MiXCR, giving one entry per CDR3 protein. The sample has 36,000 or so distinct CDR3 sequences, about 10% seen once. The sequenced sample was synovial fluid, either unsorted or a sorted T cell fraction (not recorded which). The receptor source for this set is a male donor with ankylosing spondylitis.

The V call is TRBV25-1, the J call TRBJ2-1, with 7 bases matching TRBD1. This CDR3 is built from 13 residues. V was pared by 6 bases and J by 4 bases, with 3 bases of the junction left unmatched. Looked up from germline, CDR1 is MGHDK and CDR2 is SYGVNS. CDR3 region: CASSEQGYNEQFF. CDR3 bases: TGTGCCAGCAGCGAACAGGGGTACAATGAGCAGTTCTTC.

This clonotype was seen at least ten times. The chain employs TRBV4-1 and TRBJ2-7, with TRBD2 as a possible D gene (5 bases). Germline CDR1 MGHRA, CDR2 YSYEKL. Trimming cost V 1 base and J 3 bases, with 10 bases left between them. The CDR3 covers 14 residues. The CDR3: CASSQAGGGYEQYF. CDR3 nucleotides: TGCGCCAGCAGCCAAGCTGGAGGCGGCTACGAGCAGTACTTC.

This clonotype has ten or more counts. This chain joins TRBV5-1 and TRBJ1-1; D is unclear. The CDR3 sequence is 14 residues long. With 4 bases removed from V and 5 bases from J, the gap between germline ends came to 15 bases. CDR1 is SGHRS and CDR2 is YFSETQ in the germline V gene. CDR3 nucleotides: TGCGCCAGCAGCACCGACGGTACCTGGACTGAAGCTTTCTTT. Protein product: CASSTDGTWTEAFF.

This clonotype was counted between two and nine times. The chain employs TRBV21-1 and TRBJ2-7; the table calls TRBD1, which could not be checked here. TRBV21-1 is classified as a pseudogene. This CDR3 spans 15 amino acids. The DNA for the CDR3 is TGTGCCAGCAGAAGGCCGGGACAGGGGTGCTACGAGCAGTACTTC. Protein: CASRRPGQGCYEQYF.

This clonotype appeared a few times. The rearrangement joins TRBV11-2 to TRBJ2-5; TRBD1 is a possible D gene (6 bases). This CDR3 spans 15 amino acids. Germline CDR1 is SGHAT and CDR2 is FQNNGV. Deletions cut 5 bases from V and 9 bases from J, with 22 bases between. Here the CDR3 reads CASSVPGTTPSAQYF. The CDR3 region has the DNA TGTGCCAGCAGCGTACCCGGGACAACCCCTTCGGCCCAGTACTTC.

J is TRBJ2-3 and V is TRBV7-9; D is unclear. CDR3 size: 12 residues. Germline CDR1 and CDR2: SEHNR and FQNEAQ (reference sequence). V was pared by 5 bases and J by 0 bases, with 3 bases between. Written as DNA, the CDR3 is TGTGCCAGCAGCCCAAGCACAGATACGCAGTATTTT. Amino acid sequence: CASSPSTDTQYF.

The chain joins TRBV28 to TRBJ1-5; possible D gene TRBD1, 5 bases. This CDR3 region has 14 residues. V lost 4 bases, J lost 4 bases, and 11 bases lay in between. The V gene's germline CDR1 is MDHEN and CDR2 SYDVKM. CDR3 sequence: CASSWRGGNQPQHF. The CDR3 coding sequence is TGTGCCAGCAGTTGGAGGGGTGGGAATCAGCCCCAGCATTTT.

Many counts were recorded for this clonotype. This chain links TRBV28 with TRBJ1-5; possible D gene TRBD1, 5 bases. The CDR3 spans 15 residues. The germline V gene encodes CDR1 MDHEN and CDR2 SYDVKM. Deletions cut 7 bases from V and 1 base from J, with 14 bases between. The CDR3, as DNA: TGTGCCAGCAAGTTTATTTCAGGGAGCAATCAGCCCCAGCATTTT. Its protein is CASKFISGSNQPQHF.

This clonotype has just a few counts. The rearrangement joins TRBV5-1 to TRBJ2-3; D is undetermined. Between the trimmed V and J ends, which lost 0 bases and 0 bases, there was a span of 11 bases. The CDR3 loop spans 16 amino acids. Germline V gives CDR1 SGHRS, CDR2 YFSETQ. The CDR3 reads CASSLAESLSTDTQYF. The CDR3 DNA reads TGCGCCAGCAGCTTGGCCGAAAGCCTCAGCACAGATACGCAGTATTTT.